This T cell receptor beta chain was observed in a study of blood T cell repertoires in COVID-19. Study summary: Some COVID-19 samples were acute and others convalescent; all came from the United States, Italy and Spain. T cells, B-cell-depleted T cells, or PBMCs supplied cDNA or gDNA.

This CDR3 is 14 amino acids long. The ends lost 6 bases at V and 4 bases at J; junction bases unmatched: 3. The germline V gene encodes CDR1 SGHNT and CDR2 YENEEA. Original methodology: Amplifying reference gene primers gave estimates of nucleated cell counts. Measured with immunoSEQ multiplex PCR; TCRdb has only the in-frame clones, and not every one. That table gives V, J and clone size, and the DNA gave D and trimming. The data show approximately 110,000 clones, with 85% seen just once and around 3.9% held by the top ten. This receptor was obtained from a man in his fifties or sixties with acute or convalescent COVID-19. The chain recombines TRBV11-3 with TRBJ2-3; 11 bases fit TRBD1. Sequenced material: peripheral blood. CDR3 protein: CASRDRGLSDTQYF. Here the CDR3 DNA reads TGTGCCAGCAGGGACAGGGGGCTCTCAGATACGCAGTATTTT.